This T cell receptor beta chain emerged from a study of T-cell memory formation after mild COVID-19. The overall study: Largely donor-specific TCR clusters were found.

TCRdb passed the 5' RACE reads through MiXCR, listing each CDR3 protein once. The repertoire holds 200,000 to 250,000 distinct CDR3 sequences, over 15% seen once, with around 3.8% in the top ten. Notes on the study in general: CM and EM subsets held most contracting CD4+ clones; EMRA held CD8+ ones.

This clonotype was seen only a few times. Antigen specificity is unknown. This TCR was recovered from a man aged 18-30 years who had mild COVID-19 (a few samples of this study predate the infection). Cell type and time point are not known. Sequencing was performed on PBMCs or a T cell subset sorted from them (not recorded which).

The CDR3 spells CASTAGAWEGELFF. The CDR3 bases are TGTGCCAGCACCGCAGGGGCCTGGGAGGGGGAGCTGTTTTTT. The chain links TRBV12-3 or TRBV12-4 to TRBJ2-2, with D tentatively TRBD1 (6 bases). The CDR3 is made up of 14 amino acids. Trimming shortened V by 7 bases and J by 8 bases, and 17 bases separated the two germline ends.